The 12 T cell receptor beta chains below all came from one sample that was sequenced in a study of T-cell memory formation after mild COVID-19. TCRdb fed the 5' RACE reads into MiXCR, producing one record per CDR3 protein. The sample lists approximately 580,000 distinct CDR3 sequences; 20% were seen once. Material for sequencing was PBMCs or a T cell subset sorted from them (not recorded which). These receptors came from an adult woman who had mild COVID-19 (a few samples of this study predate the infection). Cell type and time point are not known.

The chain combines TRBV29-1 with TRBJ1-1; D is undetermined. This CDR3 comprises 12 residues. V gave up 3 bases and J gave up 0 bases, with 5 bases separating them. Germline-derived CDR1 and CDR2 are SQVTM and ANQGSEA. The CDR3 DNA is TGCAGCGTTGACCTAATGAACACTGAAGCTTTCTTT. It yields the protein CSVDLMNTEAFF.

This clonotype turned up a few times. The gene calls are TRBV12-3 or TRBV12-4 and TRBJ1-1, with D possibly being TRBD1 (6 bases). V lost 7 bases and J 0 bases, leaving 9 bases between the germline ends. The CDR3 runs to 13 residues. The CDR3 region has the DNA TGTGCCAGCACCACAGGGATGAACACTGAAGCTTTCTTT. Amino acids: CASTTGMNTEAFF.

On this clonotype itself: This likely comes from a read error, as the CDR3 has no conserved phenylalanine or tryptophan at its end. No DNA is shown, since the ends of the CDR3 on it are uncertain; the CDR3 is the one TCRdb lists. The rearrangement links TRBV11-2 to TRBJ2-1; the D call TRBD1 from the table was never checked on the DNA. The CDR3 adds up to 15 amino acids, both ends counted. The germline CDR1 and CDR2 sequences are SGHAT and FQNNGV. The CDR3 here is CASSFGHPDPPFMSL.

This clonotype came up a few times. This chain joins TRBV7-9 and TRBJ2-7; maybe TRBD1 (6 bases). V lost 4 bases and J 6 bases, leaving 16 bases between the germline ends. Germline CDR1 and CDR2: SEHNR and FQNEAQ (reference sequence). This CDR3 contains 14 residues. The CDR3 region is CASSSPQGIGEQYF. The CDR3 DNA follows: TGTGCCAGCAGCTCACCCCAGGGGATTGGCGAGCAGTACTTC.

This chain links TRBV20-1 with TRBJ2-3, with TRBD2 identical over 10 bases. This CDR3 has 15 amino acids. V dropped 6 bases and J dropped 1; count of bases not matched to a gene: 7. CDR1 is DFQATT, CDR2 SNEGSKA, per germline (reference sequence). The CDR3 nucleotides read TGCAGTGCCCAATCCGGGACTAGCGGCACAGATACGCAGTATTTT. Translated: CSAQSGTSGTDTQYF.

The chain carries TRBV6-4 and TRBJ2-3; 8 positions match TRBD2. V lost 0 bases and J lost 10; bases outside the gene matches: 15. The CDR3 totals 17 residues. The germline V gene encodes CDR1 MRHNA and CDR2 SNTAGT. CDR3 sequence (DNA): TGTGCCAGCAGTGACTCGATGTCCGCGGGAGGTTATGGAGCGCAGTATTTT. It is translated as CASSDSMSAGGYGAQYF.

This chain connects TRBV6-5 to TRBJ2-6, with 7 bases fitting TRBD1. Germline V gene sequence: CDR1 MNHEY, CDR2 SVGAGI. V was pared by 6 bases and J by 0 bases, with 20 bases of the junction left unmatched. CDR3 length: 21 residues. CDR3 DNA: TGTGCCAGCAGCCAATTGCCTTGGGGACAGAGTGGATACTCTGGGGCCAACGTCCTGACTTTC. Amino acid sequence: CASSQLPWGQSGYSGANVLTF.

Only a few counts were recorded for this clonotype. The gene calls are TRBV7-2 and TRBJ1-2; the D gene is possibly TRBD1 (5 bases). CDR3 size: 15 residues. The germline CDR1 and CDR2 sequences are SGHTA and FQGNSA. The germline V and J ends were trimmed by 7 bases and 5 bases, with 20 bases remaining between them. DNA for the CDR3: TGTGCCAGCACGGAGGGGCGAAGGCTGACTTATGGCTACACCTTC. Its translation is CASTEGRRLTYGYTF.

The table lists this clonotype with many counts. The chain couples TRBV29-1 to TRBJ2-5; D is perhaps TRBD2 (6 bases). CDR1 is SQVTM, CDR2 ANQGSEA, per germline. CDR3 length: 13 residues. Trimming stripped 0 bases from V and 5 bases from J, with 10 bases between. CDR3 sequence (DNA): TGCAGCGTTGAAGAGGGGGGTAGGGAGACCCAGTACTTC. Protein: CSVEEGGRETQYF.

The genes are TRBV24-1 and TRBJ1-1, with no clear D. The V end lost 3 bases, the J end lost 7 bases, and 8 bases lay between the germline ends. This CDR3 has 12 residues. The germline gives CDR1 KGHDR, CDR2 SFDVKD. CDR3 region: CATSDSRNEAFF. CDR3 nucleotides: TGTGCCACCAGTGATAGTCGCAATGAAGCTTTCTTT.

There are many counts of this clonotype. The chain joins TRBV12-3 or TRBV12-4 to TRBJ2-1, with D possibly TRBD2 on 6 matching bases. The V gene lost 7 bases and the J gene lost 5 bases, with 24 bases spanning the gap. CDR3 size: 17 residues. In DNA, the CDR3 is TGTGCCAGCACCTACTTGCTAGCGCAGCGTCTCAACAATGAGCAGTTCTTC. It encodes CASTYLLAQRLNNEQFF.

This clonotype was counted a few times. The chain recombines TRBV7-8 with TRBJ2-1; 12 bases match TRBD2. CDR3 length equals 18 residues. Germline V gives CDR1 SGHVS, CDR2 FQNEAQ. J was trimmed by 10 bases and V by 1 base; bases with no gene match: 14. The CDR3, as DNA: TGTGCCAGCAGCTTAGATACTGATTGGACTAGCGGGATCCAGGAGCAGTTCTTC. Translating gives CASSLDTDWTSGIQEQFF. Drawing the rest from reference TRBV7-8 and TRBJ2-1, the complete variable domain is GAGVSQSPRYKVAKRGQDVALRCDPISGHVSLFWYQQALGQGPEFLTYFQNEAQLDKSGLPSDRFFAERPEGSVSTLKIQRTQQEDSAVYLCASSLDTDWTSGIQEQFFGPGTRLTVL.